This T cell receptor beta chain is drawn from a study of cytomegalovirus exposure and HLA in healthy donors (dated by TCRdb to 2017 to 2019). Background on the whole study: An earlier analysis of some 600 of the donors reported approximately 280 Gb of sequence data and some 110 million unique TCR beta sequences obtained from some 200 million T cells. In addition to the first cohort of around 670 subjects, a separate validation cohort of 120 different subjects was used. Among the approximately 400 genotyped donors, around 79% belonged to the genetic ancestry cluster associated with self-reported Caucasian donors. The T cell repertoires of several hundred subjects were profiled by immunosequencing and related to cytomegalovirus serostatus. Typing coverage differed by locus: A, B, C, DRB1 and DQB1 were typed in about 620-630 donors, DQA1 in roughly 510, DPA1 in 606, and DPB1 in approximately 450. The study aimed to test whether cataloging public T cell receptors could reveal signatures of past pathogen exposure. In a later analysis, previously published TCR beta repertoires from some 640 donors were re-analyzed and high-resolution HLA genotyping was added so that TCR occurrence patterns could be studied. Four to six DR-DQ haplotypes were handled as single units for association and clustering because linkage in the cohort was strong. In an earlier analysis of about 590 of the donors, high-throughput TCR beta sequencing was used to judge whether each TCR beta V gene segment behaved as functional or pseudogenic. In a later genetic analysis, genome-wide SNP genotypes for about three fifths of the roughly 670 donors were used, and that subset was treated as a discovery cohort. High-throughput TCR immunosequencing, statistical association of individual TCRs with disease status, and machine learning were combined to predict cytomegalovirus infection status. Across 398 genotyped donors of the cohort, an average of approximately 200,000 unique TCR beta nucleotide sequences per donor were sequenced, and about a sixth of those sequences were non-productive. Every repertoire in the discovery cohort had been generated on one and the same sequencing platform. An early release covering about 600 HLA-typed donors comprised approximately 290 gigabases of sequencing data and approximately 80 million unique TCR sequences. Both class I and class II loci were covered by HLA typing, at four-digit resolution. Donor age, sex, ethnicity and CMV serostatus were compiled alongside the repertoire data. Rather than using new phenotypic data, the later analysis identified candidate immune exposures from TCR beta sequences and from how often those sequences occurred across donors.

Study-wide conclusions, independent of this receptor: A later genetic analysis associated a missense DCLRE1C variant with V-gene and J-gene trimming of TCR beta chains, and an independent cohort replicated the association. Most TCR sequences were seen in very few donors, while some public TCRs were found in many individuals. Compared with the approximately 710-donor mean, donors in an Asian-associated ancestry cluster had fewer N-insertions in productive TCRs, according to a later genetic analysis. Roughly uniform sequencing depth across donors was assumed in presence/absence analyses, although this assumption may not hold. Broadly in line with IMGT annotations, most TCR beta V segments showed up in productive rearrangements about 90% or about 30% of the time in an earlier analysis of approximately 640 of the donors. In a later analysis, most CMV-associated TCR beta chains were found to appear HLA-restricted, with HLA associations seemingly driven largely by CMV exposure. Assigning TCR associations to individual alleles was difficult when HLA alleles, especially DR and DQ, strongly co-occurred. A total of around 150 TCR beta chains were listed by the study as associated with cytomegalovirus. According to the authors, the approach could potentially be generalized to other disease states and immunological phenotypes. A cluster of highly shared sequence variants was judged likely to represent a technical artifact of the sequencing pipeline. CMV serostatus was the only immune exposure information available for the cohort. The earlier analysis of almost 600 of the donors excluded some 16 rarely observed V segments, including chromosome 9 orphons, because counts were too low. According to a later analysis, parvovirus B19, influenza, CMV and Epstein-Barr virus appeared linked to several top co-occurrence clusters. Some IMGT-functional V segments, including TRBV6-2 and TRBV6-3, could not be distinguished by the 87-base-pair reads and were therefore excluded. In a later analysis, 16,951 TCR beta sequences were associated with specific HLA alleles at a false discovery rate of 0.05. A few of the identified cytomegalovirus-associated TCR beta chains were confirmed in vitro to be specific for cytomegalovirus antigens. Cytomegalovirus status was reported to be diagnosed by the classifier with high specificity and sensitivity in both the original and validation cohorts. Correlated functional status among segregating V segments might reflect linkage disequilibrium, but an unknown experimental factor could not be ruled out. A later analysis found that HLA-associated TCR beta chains were more clonally expanded and had lower generation probabilities than equally common non-associated chains. In this cohort, only TCR beta chains were sequenced, and detectable features were limited by the absence of alpha or paired-chain data. Because some donors lacked HLA typing at each locus, the association tests relied only on the typed subset. In a later analysis, the rate of TCR association differed among HLA loci, with DRB1 alleles having the most associated TCRs and HLA-C alleles having the fewest. A further reported finding was that TCR beta sequences accurately predicted the HLA-A and HLA-B alleles for most subjects in the first cohort.

Preparation of the library involved the immunoSEQ multiplex PCR assay. The multiplex PCR relied on a mix of 60 forward primers for TCR Vbeta segments and 13 reverse primers for TCR Jbeta segments. The CDR3 region of rearranged TCR beta genes was amplified from genomic DNA by a multiplex PCR assay. On the Illumina HiSeq System, the amplified TCR beta libraries were sequenced as 87-base-pair reads. Per the authors' processing: A later analysis counted 65 million to 90 million unique TCR beta chains across the 550 to 700 repertoires, and some 11 million of these chains were shared by at least two donors. A nearest-neighbor algorithm error-corrected the raw reads and collapsed the reads into unique sequences, merging closely related sequences to remove PCR and sequencing errors. CDR3 sequences were aligned to IMGT reference sequences to assign V, D and J gene segments. For a sequence to be retained, a match of at least six nucleotides was required to both a V gene segment and a J gene segment. A rearrangement counted as productive if the CDR3 had no stop codons and remained in frame with V and J, and every other rearrangement counted as non-productive. Following IMGT convention, CDR3 was defined as the stretch from the second conserved V-encoded cysteine to the conserved J-encoded phenylalanine. The earlier analysis of 587 of the donors excluded sequences that lacked an unambiguous match to a single V gene segment. In an earlier analysis of 450 to 700 of the donors, V segments were called functional above 56.7% productive rearrangements and were called segregating when the between-donor standard deviation exceeded 5%. To diagnose cytomegalovirus status from the catalog of TCR beta chain sequences, a statistical classification framework was built. A later analysis assigned V and J genes by comparing TCR nucleotide sequences with IMGT/GENE-DB human TR gene sequences. The TCRdist pipeline was used in a later analysis to assign CDR3 sequences and most-parsimonious VDJ recombination scenarios. In a later analysis, each TCR beta chain was defined by its CDR3 amino acid sequence together with its V-gene family, and reads lacking a unique V-gene family were excluded. A later analysis removed 450 to 600 highly shared, low-generation-probability nucleotide sequences to deal with suspected cross-contamination and a sequencing artifact. A later analysis calculated a clonal expansion index for each public chain from normalized within-repertoire ranks of inferred template counts. Generation probabilities in a later analysis came from a VDJ recombination model fitted to out-of-frame rearrangements, and those results were checked against IGoR. Hypergeometric tests were used in a later analysis to score TCR-TCR, TCR-HLA and TCR-CMV co-occurrence, with a repertoire-size bias correction applied to the TCR pairs. False discovery rates were estimated in a later analysis by permuting HLA or CMV assignments 20 times. In a later analysis, co-occurring TCRs were grouped using DBSCAN, with TCRdist sequence similarity added in when clustering inside HLA-allele-positive subsets. For co-occurrence clustering, repertoires with fewer than 30,000 or more than 120,000 public chains were excluded, along with about five repertoires with anomalous nucleotide sharing. Drawn from immuneACCESS, this table holds only the in-frame rearrangements with V and J called that TCRdb kept. Clones are partly lost; checked studies trace under half to an unresolved V gene and leave the rest unexplained. D and trimming come from the DNA, and the V and J calls and clone size come from that table. Across this sample there are over 250,000 clones, with roughly 90% seen only once. Clones ranked in the top ten supply less than 4.5% of the sample.

In total, about 650 healthy bone marrow donors made up the cohort. At the time of sampling, every cohort member was nominally healthy, though immune exposures that went unrecorded were likely present. The donor tested CMV seropositive and was one of the 289 seropositive cohort members. Each donor provided a peripheral blood sample, and peripheral blood mononuclear cells were used for TCR beta sequencing. The Qiagen DNeasy Blood Extraction Kit was used to extract genomic DNA from the blood cell samples. On this clone itself: Its antigen is still unknown. No base quality information exists; no much larger clone differs at one position.

Per the germline V gene, MNHGY is the CDR1 and SVAAGI is the CDR2. Deletion took 2 bases off V and 0 bases off J, with a span of 14 bases between the germline ends. Spanning cysteine to phenylalanine, the CDR3 consists of 16 amino acids. The read is trimmed to its CDR3 DNA, 48 bases read in frame from base 1. The source material was PBMCs. This clonotype was obtained from a man aged 35-49 years in good health and CMV-seropositive. The chain uses TRBV6-9 and TRBJ2-7; the best D guess is TRBD1, with 5 bases matching. The CDR3 corresponds to CASSYRAWTISYEQYF. The sequenced DNA is TGTGCCAGCAGTTATAGGGCCTGGACAATCTCCTACGAGCAGTACTTC.